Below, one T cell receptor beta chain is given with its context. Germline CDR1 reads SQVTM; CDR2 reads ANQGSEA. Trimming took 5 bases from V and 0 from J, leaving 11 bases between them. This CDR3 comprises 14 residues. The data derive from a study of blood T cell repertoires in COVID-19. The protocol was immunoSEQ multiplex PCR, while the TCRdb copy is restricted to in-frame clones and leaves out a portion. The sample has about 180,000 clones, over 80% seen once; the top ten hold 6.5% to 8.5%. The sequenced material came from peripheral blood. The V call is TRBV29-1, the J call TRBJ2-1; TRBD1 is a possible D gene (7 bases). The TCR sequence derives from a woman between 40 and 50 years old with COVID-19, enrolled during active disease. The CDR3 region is CSVRQGGSYNEQFF. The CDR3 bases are TGCAGCGTTCGGCAGGGGGGCTCCTACAATGAGCAGTTCTTC.